Sequencing of this T cell receptor beta chain was carried out in a study of CD8+ T cells in alopecia areata. Study as a whole: Each of the treated patients was given oral tofacitinib, 5 to 10 mg twice daily, for moderate-to-severe alopecia areata. Patients took tofacitinib for 6 to 18 months, followed by 6 drug-free months. Overall study results and limits: Relative to normal scalp, lesional scalp, especially alopecia totalis/universalis, showed higher clonality. Whereas mice showed it more clearly, TCR sharing across patients was murkier, possibly because of HLA.

Details on this clone: The target antigen is unknown.

The CDR3 is 16 amino acids. V shed 2 bases, J shed 3 bases, and the junction held 8 bases outside the gene matches. Germline lookup yields CDR1 SGHNT and CDR2 YYREEE (reference sequence). RNA was extracted and reverse transcribed into cDNA as the sequencing template. Clones were sequenced by immunoSEQ multiplex PCR, and TCRdb holds only the in-frame ones, with some missing. The data hold approximately 61,000 clones, with roughly 96% observed a single time. This chain uses TRBV5-4 with TRBJ2-7; TRBD1 aligns across 10 bases. The sample consisted of CD8+ T cells sorted from blood, taken at week 0. The sequence was obtained from a human donor with alopecia areata. The chain's CDR3 is CASSLGTGVLIYEQYF. The CDR3 DNA reads TGTGCCAGCAGCTTAGGGACAGGGGTATTAATCTACGAGCAGTACTTC.